The 6 T cell receptor beta chains below were found in one sample sequenced in a study of technical replicates of blood from a handful of donors. TCRdb's copy holds only in-frame clones and misses some; the assay was immunoSEQ multiplex PCR. The profile shows 50,000 to 80,000 clones, approximately 86% of them singletons. The sample comprised PBMCs. These receptors all stem from a human donor in good health. Some clones in this sample may be carry-over from other donors' samples.

The gene calls are TRBV7-9 and TRBJ2-1, with no clear D. The V and J ends lost 5 bases and 6 bases respectively, with 17 bases between them. The CDR3 has 15 residues. The germline CDR1 and CDR2 sequences are SEHNR and FQNEAQ (reference sequence). CDR3 residues: CASSPTAMGPNEQFF. The DNA of the CDR3 is TGTGCCAGCAGCCCGACGGCAATGGGCCCCAATGAGCAGTTCTTC.

The chain joins TRBV5-1 to TRBJ1-1; D perhaps matches TRBD1 (5 bases). The CDR3 runs 15 residues. CDR1 SGHRS and CDR2 YFSETQ come from the germline V gene. Between the trimmed V and J ends, which lost 4 bases and 4 bases, there was a span of 17 bases. In nucleotides, the CDR3 is TGCGCCAGCAGCCAAGAATTTCAGGGAGGCACTGAAGCTTTCTTT. It yields the protein CASSQEFQGGTEAFF.

The rearrangement uses TRBV4-3 and TRBJ2-3, with unresolved D. The V end lost 1 base, the J end lost 2 bases, and 4 bases lay between the germline ends. CDR3 length: 13 residues. CDR1 and CDR2 from the germline V gene are LGHNA and YSLEER. DNA of the CDR3: TGCGCCAGCAGCCAAGCAGACACAGATACGCAGTATTTT. The encoded protein is CASSQADTDTQYF.

The chain combines TRBV6-5 with TRBJ1-3, with D tentatively TRBD1 (6 bases). CDR1 and CDR2 from the germline V gene are MNHEY and SVGAGI. Trimming shortened V by 3 bases and J by 4 bases, and 10 bases separated the two germline ends. The CDR3 has 14 amino acids. CDR3 coding DNA: TGTGCCAGCAGTTATGGGCAGGGGGGAAACACCATATATTTT. Translating gives CASSYGQGGNTIYF.

The genes are TRBV9 and TRBJ1-2; no clear D gene. Trimming took off 0 bases at V and 2 bases at J, with 8 bases between the two ends. Germline CDR1 is SGDLS and CDR2 is YYNGEE. There are 14 residues in the CDR3. CDR3 sequence reads: CASSVVPQNYGYTF. CDR3 DNA sequence: TGTGCCAGCAGCGTAGTTCCACAAAACTATGGCTACACCTTC.

The rearrangement links TRBV4-3 to TRBJ2-3; 8 bases are a match to TRBD2. This CDR3 is built from 15 residues. J gave up 3 bases and V 4 bases, and 6 bases lay outside the gene matches. CDR1 and CDR2 from the germline V gene are LGHNA and YSLEER. The CDR3 here is CASSPGGGGTDTQYF. The CDR3 region has the DNA TGCGCCAGCAGCCCGGGGGGGGGCGGGACAGATACGCAGTATTTT.